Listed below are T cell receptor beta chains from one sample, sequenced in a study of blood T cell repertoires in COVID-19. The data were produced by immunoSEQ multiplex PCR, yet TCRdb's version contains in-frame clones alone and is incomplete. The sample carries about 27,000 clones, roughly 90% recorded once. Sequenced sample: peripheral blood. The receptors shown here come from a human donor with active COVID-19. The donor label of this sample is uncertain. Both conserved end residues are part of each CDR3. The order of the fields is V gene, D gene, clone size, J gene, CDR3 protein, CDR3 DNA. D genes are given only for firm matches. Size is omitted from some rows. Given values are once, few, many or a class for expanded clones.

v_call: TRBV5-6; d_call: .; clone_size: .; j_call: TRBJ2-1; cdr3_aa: CASSWDLSDGQFF; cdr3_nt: TGTGCCAGCAGCTGGGACTTGTCTGATGGGCAGTTCTTC
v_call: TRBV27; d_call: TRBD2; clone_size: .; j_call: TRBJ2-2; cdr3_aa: CASSFLAGPTGELFF; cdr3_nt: TGTGCCAGCAGTTTCCTAGCGGGACCCACCGGGGAGCTGTTTTTT
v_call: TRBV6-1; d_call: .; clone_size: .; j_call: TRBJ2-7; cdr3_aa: CASSERAGSARQYF; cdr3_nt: TGTGCCAGCAGTGAAAGAGCGGGTTCGGCCCGGCAGTACTTC
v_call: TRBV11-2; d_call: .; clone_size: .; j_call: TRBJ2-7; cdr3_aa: CATPEQGYEQYF; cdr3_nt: TGTGCCACCCCAGAGCAGGGGTACGAGCAGTACTTC
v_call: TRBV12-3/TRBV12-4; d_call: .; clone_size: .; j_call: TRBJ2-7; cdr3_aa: CASSLGLIEQYF; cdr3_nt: TGTGCCAGCAGTTTAGGCCTAATCGAGCAGTACTTC
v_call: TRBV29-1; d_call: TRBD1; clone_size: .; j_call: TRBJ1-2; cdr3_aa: CSVEELGQGVYTF; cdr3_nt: TGCAGCGTTGAAGAATTGGGCCAGGGGGTCTACACCTTC
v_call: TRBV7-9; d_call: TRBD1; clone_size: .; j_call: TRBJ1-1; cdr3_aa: CASRPGQGDTEAFF; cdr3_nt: TGTGCCAGCAGACCGGGACAGGGGGACACTGAAGCTTTCTTT
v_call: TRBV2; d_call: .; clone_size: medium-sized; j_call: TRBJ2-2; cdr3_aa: CASKWVSDQPNTGELFF; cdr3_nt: TGTGCCAGCAAATGGGTCAGCGACCAACCGAACACCGGGGAGCTGTTTTTT
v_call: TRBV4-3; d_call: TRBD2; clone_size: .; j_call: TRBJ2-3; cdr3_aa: CASSQEGSGIGGAQYF; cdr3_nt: TGCGCCAGCAGCCAAGAAGGTAGCGGGATAGGGGGGGCGCAGTATTTT
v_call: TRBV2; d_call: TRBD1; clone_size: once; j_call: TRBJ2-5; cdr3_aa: CASSGDRGASETQYF; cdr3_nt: TGTGCCAGCAGCGGGGACAGGGGGGCCTCAGAGACCCAGTACTTC
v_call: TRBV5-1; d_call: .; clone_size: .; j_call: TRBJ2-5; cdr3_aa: CASTTNRASRQETQYF; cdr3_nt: TGCGCCAGCACCACCAACAGGGCTAGCCGCCAAGAGACCCAGTACTTC
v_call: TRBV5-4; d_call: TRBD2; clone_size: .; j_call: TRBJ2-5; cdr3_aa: CASSATSGRVEETQYF; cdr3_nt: TGTGCCAGCAGCGCGACTAGCGGGAGAGTCGAGGAGACCCAGTACTTC
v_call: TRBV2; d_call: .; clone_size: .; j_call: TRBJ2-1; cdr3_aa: CASSVGPDLEQFF; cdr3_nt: TGTGCCAGCAGTGTTGGGCCCGATCTAGAGCAGTTCTTC
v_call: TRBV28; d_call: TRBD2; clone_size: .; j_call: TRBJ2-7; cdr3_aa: CASSWSWEGLAGTRSYEQYF; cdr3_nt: TGTGCCAGCAGTTGGAGCTGGGAGGGACTAGCGGGAACCCGCTCCTACGAGCAGTACTTC
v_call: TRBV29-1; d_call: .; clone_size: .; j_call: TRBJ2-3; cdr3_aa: CSVEDPQFSDTQYF; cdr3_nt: TGCAGCGTTGAAGATCCCCAGTTTTCAGATACGCAGTATTTT
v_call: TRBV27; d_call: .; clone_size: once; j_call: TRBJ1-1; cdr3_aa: CASSVYGGGYTEAFF; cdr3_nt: TGTGCCAGCAGTGTCTATGGGGGGGGGTACACTGAAGCTTTCTTT
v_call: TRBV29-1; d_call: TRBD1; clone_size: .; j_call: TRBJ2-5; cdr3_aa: CSVDRAETQYF; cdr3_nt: TGCAGCGTCGACAGGGCCGAGACCCAGTACTTC
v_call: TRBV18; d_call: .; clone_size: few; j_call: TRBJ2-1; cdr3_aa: CASSPSPVPVTNRGEQFF; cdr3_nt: TGTGCCAGCTCACCCTCACCCGTACCGGTTACGAATCGGGGTGAGCAGTTCTTC
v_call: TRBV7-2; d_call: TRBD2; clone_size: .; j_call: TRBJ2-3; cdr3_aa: CASSSRTSGSHTDTQYF; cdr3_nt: TGTGCCAGCAGCTCCCGGACTAGCGGGAGTCACACAGATACGCAGTATTTT
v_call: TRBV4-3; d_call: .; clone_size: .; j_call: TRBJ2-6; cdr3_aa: CASSQRVGDYSGANVLTF; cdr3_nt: TGCGCCAGCAGCCAAAGGGTCGGCGACTACTCTGGGGCCAACGTCCTGACTTTC
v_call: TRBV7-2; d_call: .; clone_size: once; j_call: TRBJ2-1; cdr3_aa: CASSLGAPGLYNEQFF; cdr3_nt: TGTGCCAGCAGCCTAGGGGCACCGGGGTTATACAATGAGCAGTTCTTC
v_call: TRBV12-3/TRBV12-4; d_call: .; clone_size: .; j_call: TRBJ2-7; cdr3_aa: CASSPAGYEQYF; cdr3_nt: TGTGCCAGCAGTCCGGCGGGTTACGAGCAGTACTTC
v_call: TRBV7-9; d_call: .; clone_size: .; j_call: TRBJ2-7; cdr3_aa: CASSPEIPYEQYF; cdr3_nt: TGTGCCAGCAGCCCCGAGATCCCCTACGAGCAGTACTTC
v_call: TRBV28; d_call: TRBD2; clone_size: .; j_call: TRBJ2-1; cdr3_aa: CASSSIRSSGTSYNEQFF; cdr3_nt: TGTGCCAGCAGTTCAATCCGGAGTAGCGGGACCTCCTACAATGAGCAGTTCTTC
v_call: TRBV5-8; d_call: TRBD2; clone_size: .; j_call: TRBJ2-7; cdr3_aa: CASSSTGTSGGSYEQYF; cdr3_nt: TGTGCCAGCAGTTCAACCGGGACTAGCGGGGGGTCCTACGAGCAGTACTTC
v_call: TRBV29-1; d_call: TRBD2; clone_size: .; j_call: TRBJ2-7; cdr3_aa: CSARLAGSTSEQYF; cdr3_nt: TGCAGCGCACGACTAGCGGGATCTACTAGCGAGCAGTACTTC
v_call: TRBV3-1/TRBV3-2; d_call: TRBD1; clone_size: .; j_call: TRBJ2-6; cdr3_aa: CASSLGYRTGRSSGANVLTF; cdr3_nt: TGTGCCAGCAGCTTGGGCTATCGGACAGGCCGATCCTCTGGGGCCAACGTCCTGACTTTC
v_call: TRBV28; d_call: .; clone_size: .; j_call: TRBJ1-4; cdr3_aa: CASRVLHNEKLFF; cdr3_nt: TGTGCCAGCAGGGTCTTACATAATGAAAAACTGTTTTTT
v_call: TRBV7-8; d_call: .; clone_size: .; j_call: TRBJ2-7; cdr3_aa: CASSSDSSYEQYF; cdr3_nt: TGTGCCAGCAGCAGCGACAGCTCCTACGAGCAGTACTTC
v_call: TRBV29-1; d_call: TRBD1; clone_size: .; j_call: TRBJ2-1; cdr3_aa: CSVDRESRNEQFF; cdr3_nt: TGCAGCGTGGACAGGGAGAGTAGAAATGAGCAGTTCTTC
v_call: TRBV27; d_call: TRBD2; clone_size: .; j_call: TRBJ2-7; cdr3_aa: CASRFLAGAYEQYF; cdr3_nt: TGTGCCAGCAGATTCCTAGCGGGAGCCTACGAGCAGTACTTC
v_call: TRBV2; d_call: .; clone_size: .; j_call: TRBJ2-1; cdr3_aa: CASSLRGRIYNEQFF; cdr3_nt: TGTGCCAGCAGCCTAAGGGGCCGCATCTACAATGAGCAGTTCTTC
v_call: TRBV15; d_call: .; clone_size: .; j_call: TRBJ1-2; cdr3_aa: CATSRGQGKNGYTF; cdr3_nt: TGTGCCACCAGCAGAGGTCAGGGAAAGAATGGCTACACCTTC
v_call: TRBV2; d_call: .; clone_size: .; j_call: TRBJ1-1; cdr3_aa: CASRGDIRVNTEAFF; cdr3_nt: TGTGCCAGCAGGGGGGACATTCGGGTGAACACTGAAGCTTTCTTT
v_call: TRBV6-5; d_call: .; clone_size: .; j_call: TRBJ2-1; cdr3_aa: CASSQGEDNEQFF; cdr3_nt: TGTGCCAGCAGTCAGGGGGAGGACAATGAGCAGTTCTTC
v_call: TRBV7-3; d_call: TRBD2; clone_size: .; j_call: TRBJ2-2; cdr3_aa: CASSPQVAGESGELFF; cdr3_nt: TGTGCCAGCAGCCCTCAGGTAGCGGGAGAAAGCGGGGAGCTGTTTTTT